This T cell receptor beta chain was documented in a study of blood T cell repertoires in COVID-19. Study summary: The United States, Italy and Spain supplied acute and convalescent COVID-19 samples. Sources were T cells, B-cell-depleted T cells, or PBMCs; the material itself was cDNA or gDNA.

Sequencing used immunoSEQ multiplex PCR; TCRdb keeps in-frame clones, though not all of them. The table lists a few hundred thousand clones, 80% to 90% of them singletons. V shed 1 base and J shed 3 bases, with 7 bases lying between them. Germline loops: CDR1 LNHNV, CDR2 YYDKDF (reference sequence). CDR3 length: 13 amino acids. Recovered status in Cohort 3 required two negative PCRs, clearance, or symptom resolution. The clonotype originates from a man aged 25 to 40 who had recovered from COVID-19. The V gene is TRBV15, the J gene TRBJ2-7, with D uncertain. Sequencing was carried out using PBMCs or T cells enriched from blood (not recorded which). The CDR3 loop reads CATSRVSSYEQYF. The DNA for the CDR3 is TGTGCCACCAGCAGAGTTAGCAGCTACGAGCAGTACTTC.